These 9 T cell receptor beta chains were sequenced from one sample in a study of T cells in localized non-small cell lung cancer. Only in-frame clones appear in the TCRdb table, and some are missing; sequencing was by immunoSEQ multiplex PCR. The table lists over 40,000 clones, over 80% of them singletons. This material consisted of peripheral blood mononuclear cells, taken before any cancer treatment. These receptors all come from a man aged 35 to 70 with stage III lung adenocarcinoma.

The rearrangement links TRBV19 to TRBJ1-5; 11 bases align to TRBD1. CDR1 and CDR2 from the germline V gene are LNHDA and SQIVND (reference sequence). The V gene end was trimmed by 1 base and the J gene end by 6 bases; junction bases not matched to a gene: 8. This CDR3 spans 17 amino acids. The CDR3 bases are TGTGCCAGTAGTATAGGGACAGGGGGCCGTTCTCGTCAGCCCCAGCATTTT. Translated, it gives CASSIGTGGRSRQPQHF.

The chain recombines TRBV9 with TRBJ2-1; tentative D call: TRBD1 (5 bases). CDR3 length equals 15 residues. Per the germline V gene, CDR1 is SGDLS and CDR2 is YYNGEE. Trimming pared 5 bases from V and 1 base from J, leaving 13 bases between. CDR3 in DNA: TGTGCCAGCAGTGCATCAGGGTTTTCCTACAATGAGCAGTTCTTC. It codes for CASSASGFSYNEQFF.

The chain uses TRBV10-2 and TRBJ1-5; 7 nucleotides align to TRBD1. After removal of 8 bases from V and 6 bases from J, the junction contained 4 bases not matched to a gene. Per the germline V gene, CDR1 is WSHSY and CDR2 is SAAADI. This CDR3 spans 12 amino acids. The CDR3 sequence is CASGQGGQPQHF. CDR3 DNA: TGCGCCAGCGGCCAGGGGGGTCAGCCCCAGCATTTT.

The chain carries TRBV29-1 and TRBJ1-2; D remains ambiguous. Germline V lookup: CDR1 SQVTM, CDR2 ANQGSEA. The CDR3 runs to 11 residues. The V end lost 3 bases, the J end lost 1 base, and 3 bases lay between the germline ends. The CDR3 here is CSVESNYGYTF. In nucleotides, the CDR3 is TGCAGCGTTGAGAGTAACTATGGCTACACCTTC.

This clone was seen a few times. The genes are TRBV7-6 and TRBJ2-7; unclear D gene. CDR1 is SGHVS and CDR2 is FNYEAQ in the germline V gene. The CDR3 contains 11 residues. V shed 6 bases and J shed 3 bases, with 6 bases lying between them. The CDR3 reads CASRDGYEQYF. The CDR3 DNA is TGTGCCAGCAGGGACGGCTACGAGCAGTACTTC.

The chain employs TRBV10-3 and TRBJ2-5; D might be TRBD2 (6 bases). This CDR3 contains 14 residues. Germline V gene lookup returns CDR1 ENHRY and CDR2 SYGVKD. Trimming pared 1 base from V and 7 bases from J, leaving 13 bases between. The CDR3 region is CAISELLGEATQYF. As DNA, the CDR3 is TGTGCCATCAGTGAGTTGTTGGGGGAGGCGACCCAGTACTTC.

This chain joins TRBV9 and TRBJ2-1, with TRBD2 identical over 8 bases. The germline gives CDR1 SGDLS, CDR2 YYNGEE. This CDR3 region has 16 residues. Trimming at V came to 3 bases and at J to 5 bases, leaving 10 bases not matched to a gene. The DNA of the CDR3 is TGTGCCAGCAGCGCCCGAACTAGCGGAGTTAACAATGAGCAGTTCTTC. This encodes CASSARTSGVNNEQFF.

V and J are TRBV7-2 and TRBJ2-1, with D maybe TRBD2 (6 bases). V was pared by 3 bases and J by 12 bases, with 18 bases between. From germline, CDR1 is SGHTA and CDR2 FQGNSA. CDR3 size: 14 residues. The CDR3 sequence is CASSFGGALGGQFF. CDR3 nucleotides: TGTGCCAGCAGCTTTGGCGGGGCCCTAGGTGGGCAGTTCTTC.

The chain carries TRBV6-5 and TRBJ2-7, with D possibly called TRBD1 or TRBD2 (5 bases each). With 6 bases removed from V and 2 bases from J, the gap between germline ends came to 17 bases. The CDR3 contains 15 residues. Germline CDR1 reads MNHEY; CDR2 reads SVGAGI. CDR3 bases: TGTGCCAGCAGGCCCCCCGGGACGGAAGCCTACGAGCAGTACTTC. This encodes CASRPPGTEAYEQYF.